These 32 T cell receptor beta chains were all obtained from the same sample, sequenced in a study of CD8 T cells in ankylosing spondylitis. In TCRdb, the 5' RACE reads were re-called with MiXCR into one record per CDR3 protein. The repertoire holds about 340,000 distinct CDR3 sequences, with around 15% as singletons. Material: blood, either unsorted or a sorted T cell fraction (not recorded which). These TCRs come from a male donor with ankylosing spondylitis or in good health (not recorded which).

This clonotype was recorded a few times. The chain employs TRBV10-3 and TRBJ2-7; D is ambiguous. V lost 2 bases, J lost 0 bases, and 11 bases lay in between. The germline gives CDR1 ENHRY, CDR2 SYGVKD. This CDR3 contains 15 residues. This CDR3 is CAISETAALSYEQYF. CDR3 DNA: TGTGCCATCAGTGAGACGGCCGCCCTCTCCTACGAGCAGTACTTC.

In its sample, this clonotype was seen a few times. The chain has TRBV3-1 and TRBJ2-1; TRBD1 matches 10 bases. Germline CDR1 and CDR2: LGHDT and YNNKEL (reference sequence). There are 17 residues in the CDR3. V lost 1 base and J lost 7; bases outside the gene matches: 10. CDR3 in amino acids: CASSQGQGAITGNEQFF. The CDR3 region has the DNA TGTGCCAGCAGCCAAGGACAGGGGGCGATAACTGGGAATGAGCAGTTCTTC.

This sequence joins TRBV25-1 and TRBJ2-1, with TRBD2 identical over 9 bases. The CDR3 loop spans 15 amino acids. The V segment lost 2 bases and the J segment 7 bases; nucleotides outside the gene matches: 6. CDR1 is MGHDK and CDR2 is SYGVNS in the germline V gene. The chain's CDR3 is CASSEGGGRENEQFF. DNA of the CDR3: TGTGCCAGCAGTGAAGGGGGCGGGAGGGAAAATGAGCAGTTCTTC.

There are a few counts of this clonotype. The chain carries TRBV5-1 and TRBJ2-2; 8 positions match TRBD1. This CDR3 spans 17 amino acids. Germline values: CDR1 SGHRS, CDR2 YFSETQ. J gave up 5 bases and V 4 bases, and 13 bases lay outside the gene matches. In nucleotides, the CDR3 is TGCGCCAGCAGCGAACTCCAGGGGGCCCGAACAACCGGGGAGCTGTTTTTT. Amino acids: CASSELQGARTTGELFF.

This clonotype was recorded a few times. The V and J genes are TRBV20-1 and TRBJ1-6; the D gene is possibly TRBD1 (6 bases). The CDR3 runs to 15 residues. The germline V gene encodes CDR1 DFQATT and CDR2 SNEGSKA (reference sequence). V lost 3 bases and J 5 bases, leaving 14 bases between the germline ends. The CDR3 loop reads CSASRGGLNNSPLHF. The CDR3 DNA reads TGCAGTGCTAGTCGGGGGGGCCTGAATAATTCACCCCTCCACTTT.

This clonotype showed up just a few times. This chain links TRBV6-5 with TRBJ2-3; a possible D gene is TRBD1 (5 bases). The CDR3 runs 14 residues. Trimming shortened V by 2 bases and J by 1 base, and 7 bases separated the two germline ends. Germline CDR1 MNHEY, CDR2 SVGAGI. The CDR3 DNA follows: TGTGCCAGCAGTTACCTGACAGGCACAGATACGCAGTATTTT. This translates into CASSYLTGTDTQYF.

This clonotype was seen only a few times. The chain couples TRBV2 to TRBJ2-5; D may match TRBD1 or TRBD2 (5 bases each). The CDR3 is made up of 13 amino acids. Trimming took off 4 bases at V and 5 bases at J, with 11 bases between the two ends. Germline loops: CDR1 SNHLY, CDR2 FYNNEI. The CDR3 sequence is CASSGPEGETQYF. Written as DNA, the CDR3 is TGTGCCAGCAGTGGTCCCGAGGGGGAGACCCAGTACTTC.

CDR3 loop: CSPISGSSYNEQFF. The CDR3 DNA reads TGCAGTCCGATCAGTGGGAGCTCCTACAATGAGCAGTTCTTC. The genes are TRBV20-1 and TRBJ2-1, with D possibly being TRBD2 (5 bases). The CDR3 runs to 14 residues. The V end lost 8 bases, the J end lost 0 bases, and 14 bases lay between the germline ends. Germline V gene sequence: CDR1 DFQATT, CDR2 SNEGSKA (reference sequence).

The V and J genes are TRBV7-9 and TRBJ1-2, with 7 bases aligning to TRBD1. The J segment lost 6 bases and the V segment lost 5 bases, leaving 6 bases of the junction unmatched. Germline V gene lookup returns CDR1 SEHNR and CDR2 FQNEAQ (reference sequence). This CDR3 contains 13 residues. For the CDR3, the DNA is TGTGCCAGCAGCACCAGGGGGAGCCATGGCTACACCTTC. It translates to CASSTRGSHGYTF.

This clonotype was picked up a small number of times. This chain uses TRBV15 with TRBJ2-2; D gene ambiguous. Germline loops: CDR1 LNHNV, CDR2 YYDKDF (reference sequence). This CDR3 spans 15 amino acids. V shed 1 base and J shed 3 bases, with 9 bases lying between them. CDR3 sequence reads: CATSRGSMYTGELFF. CDR3 DNA: TGTGCCACCAGCAGAGGTTCCATGTACACCGGGGAGCTGTTTTTT.

The chain joins TRBV7-9 to TRBJ2-7; 7 positions match TRBD1. V shed 6 bases, J shed 6 bases, and the junction held 8 bases outside the gene matches. The CDR3 totals 13 residues. CDR1 and CDR2 (germline): SEHNR, FQNEAQ (reference sequence). This CDR3 is CASRAGTAGEQYF. Written as DNA, the CDR3 is TGTGCCAGCAGGGCCGGGACAGCAGGCGAGCAGTACTTC.

The chain uses TRBV19 and TRBJ1-1; D gene uncertain. With 1 base removed from V and 7 bases from J, the gap between germline ends came to 10 bases. CDR1 and CDR2 from the germline V gene are LNHDA and SQIVND (reference sequence). This CDR3 region has 13 residues. CDR3 nucleotides: TGTGCCAGTAGTATAGGACCGGGCGGTGAAGCTTTCTTT. Its translation is CASSIGPGGEAFF.

This clonotype was recorded a few times. This rearrangement joins TRBV12-3 or TRBV12-4 to TRBJ2-1, with D tentatively TRBD1 or TRBD2 (6 bases each). The length of the CDR3 is 16 residues. Trimming removed 6 bases from V and 2 bases from J, with 17 bases in between. The CDR3: CASRTTSGGPYNEQFF. CDR3 nucleotide sequence: TGTGCCAGCAGAACGACTAGTGGGGGCCCCTACAATGAGCAGTTCTTC.

The chain recombines TRBV12-3 or TRBV12-4 with TRBJ2-5; D is perhaps TRBD1 (7 bases). This CDR3 is built from 17 residues. Trimming took 0 bases from V and 3 from J, leaving 17 bases between them. CDR3 DNA sequence: TGTGCCAGCAGTTTAGCAACTACCAGGGGGGCCGAAGAGACCCAGTACTTC. This sequence encodes CASSLATTRGAEETQYF.

The sample holds many counts of this clonotype. V gene TRBV3-1 combines with J gene TRBJ2-7; D unclear. This CDR3 is 13 amino acids long. V was pared by 0 bases and J by 7 bases, with 10 bases between. CDR1 is LGHDT, CDR2 YNNKEL, per germline (reference sequence). For the CDR3, the DNA is TGTGCCAGCAGCCAAGATCTGGGTAGGGAGCAGTACTTC. Amino acid sequence: CASSQDLGREQYF.

This clonotype was seen only a few times. CDR3: CASSINAGDNEKLFF. CDR3 nucleotides: TGCGCCAGCAGCATAAATGCAGGGGATAATGAAAAACTGTTTTTT. V gene TRBV5-1 combines with J gene TRBJ1-4; tentative D call: TRBD1 (6 bases). With 4 bases removed from V and 4 bases from J, the gap between germline ends came to 14 bases. The germline V gene encodes CDR1 SGHRS and CDR2 YFSETQ. This CDR3 comprises 15 residues.

The table lists this clonotype with a count of one. The chain combines TRBV6-6 with TRBJ2-3; the D call may be TRBD1 or TRBD2 (6 bases each). CDR1 and CDR2 (germline): MNHNY, SVGAGI (reference sequence). CDR3 size: 13 residues. V was shortened by 7 bases and J by 9 bases, with 17 bases between the two germline ends. In nucleotides, the CDR3 is TGTGCCAGCACAGGGGAGCGGGTAGGAACGCAGTATTTT. It encodes CASTGERVGTQYF.

This rearrangement joins TRBV10-1 to TRBJ2-2, with 12 bases aligning to TRBD1. After removal of 7 bases from V and 4 bases from J, the junction contained 4 bases not matched to a gene. CDR3 size: 15 residues. Per germline, CDR1 WNHNN and CDR2 SYGVQD (reference sequence). CDR3 in DNA: TGCGCCAGCACCCGGGACAGGGGGCTCACCGGGGAGCTGTTTTTT. This encodes CASTRDRGLTGELFF.

This clonotype was recorded only once. The chain recombines TRBV5-1 with TRBJ2-3; TRBD2 matches 7 bases. V was clipped by 4 bases and J by 6 bases; unmatched bases: 11. CDR1 SGHRS and CDR2 YFSETQ come from the germline V gene. CDR3 length equals 15 residues. The CDR3: CASSPRDYPQDTQYF. The CDR3 coding sequence is TGCGCCAGCAGCCCCCGGGACTACCCACAGGATACGCAGTATTTT.

This clonotype has just a few counts. The rearrangement uses TRBV5-1 and TRBJ2-5; no firm D call. Trimming removed 0 bases at V and 3 bases at J, with 9 bases between. The CDR3 totals 14 residues. Germline CDR1 reads SGHRS; CDR2 reads YFSETQ. CDR3 in amino acids: CASSLGTVEETQYF. CDR3 nucleotides: TGCGCCAGCAGCTTGGGAACAGTGGAAGAGACCCAGTACTTC. Based on the CDR3 plus reference TRBV5-1 and TRBJ2-5, the full variable domain is KAGVTQTPRYLIKTRGQQVTLSCSPISGHRSVSWYQQTPGQGLQFLFEYFSETQRNKGNFPGRFSGRQFSNSRSEMNVSTLELGDSALYLCASSLGTVEETQYFGPGTRLLVL.

In regard to this clonotype: One end of the junction fails to match germline, which may point to a read error. The V gene is TRBV12-3 or TRBV12-4, the J gene TRBJ2-1; the match to TRBD2 covers 12 bases. The CDR3 covers 11 residues. DNA for the CDR3: TGTGCCAGCAGTCTCGGACTAGCGGGACGGTTC. This sequence encodes CASSLGLAGRF.

There are a few counts of this clonotype. The genes are TRBV5-1 and TRBJ2-3; D is unresolved. V lost 5 bases to trimming and J lost 2 bases, with 12 bases between them. In germline, CDR1 is SGHRS, CDR2 YFSETQ. The CDR3 is 14 residues long. CDR3 region: CASRESSVTDTQYF. The CDR3 bases are TGCGCCAGCAGGGAGTCAAGCGTCACAGATACGCAGTATTTT.

CDR3 nucleotide sequence: TGCAGTGCTATAAGACAGGGAGCGGATTGGGATACGCAGTATTTT. Translation: CSAIRQGADWDTQYF. The chain couples TRBV20-1 to TRBJ2-3, with 7 nucleotides matching TRBD1. Germline V CDR1 and CDR2: DFQATT, SNEGSKA (reference sequence). V shed 4 bases, J shed 6 bases, and the junction held 13 bases outside the gene matches. This CDR3 spans 15 amino acids.

This chain links TRBV20-1 with TRBJ2-2; 9 nucleotides match TRBD2. The ends lost 5 bases at V and 6 bases at J; junction bases unmatched: 13. This CDR3 has 16 residues. From germline, CDR1 is DFQATT and CDR2 SNEGSKA (reference sequence). CDR3 DNA: TGCAGTGCTTCAATTAGCGGGAGCGTGAGAGCCGGGGAGCTGTTTTTT. Encoded protein: CSASISGSVRAGELFF.

This clonotype was picked up one time. The J gene is TRBJ2-3, the V gene TRBV3-1; D call uncertain. CDR3 length equals 13 residues. Between the trimmed V and J ends, which lost 4 bases and 8 bases, there was a span of 13 bases. CDR1 and CDR2 from the germline V gene are LGHDT and YNNKEL (reference sequence). The CDR3 coding sequence is TGTGCCAGCAGCCCCATAGCACAAGGTACGCAGTATTTT. Translating gives CASSPIAQGTQYF.

The table lists this clonotype with a few counts. CDR3 bases: TGTGCCAGCAGTGGGGTCCAGGCCCTTTGGAATTCACCCCTCCACTTT. Its translation: CASSGVQALWNSPLHF. V usage is TRBV6-1 and J usage is TRBJ1-6, with no clear D. The CDR3 is made up of 16 amino acids. CDR1 and CDR2 (germline): MNHNS, SASEGT. Trimming removed 4 bases at V and 7 bases at J, with 17 bases between.

This clonotype was recorded many times. This chain joins TRBV29-1 and TRBJ2-1, with D tentatively TRBD2 (6 bases). The CDR3 has 15 residues. The ends were cut back, 6 bases at V and 6 bases at J, with 21 bases in the middle. From germline, CDR1 is SQVTM and CDR2 ANQGSEA. CDR3 sequence reads: CSVASGTGGFNEQFF. The CDR3 DNA reads as TGCAGCGTCGCTTCCGGGACTGGGGGATTCAATGAGCAGTTCTTC.

The sample holds a few counts of this clonotype. This chain connects TRBV29-1 to TRBJ1-2; D gene ambiguous. V shed 6 bases and J shed 8 bases, with 19 bases lying between them. Germline V gene lookup returns CDR1 SQVTM and CDR2 ANQGSEA. The length of the CDR3 is 13 residues. The CDR3 bases are TGCAGCGTGGCAAAGGGAACCACGGGGGGCTACACCTTC. As protein: CSVAKGTTGGYTF.

The rearrangement uses TRBV20-1 and TRBJ2-1; TRBD2 matches 10 bases. Germline V gene sequence: CDR1 DFQATT, CDR2 SNEGSKA (reference sequence). The J segment lost 11 bases and the V segment lost 3 bases, leaving 10 bases of the junction unmatched. CDR3 length: 14 amino acids. The CDR3 reads CSASGTSDPQKQFF. DNA for the CDR3: TGCAGTGCTAGCGGGACTAGCGATCCGCAGAAGCAGTTCTTC.

This clonotype was observed a handful of times. V usage is TRBV12-3 or TRBV12-4 and J usage is TRBJ1-2; no firm D call. The CDR3 sequence is 11 residues long. The germline V and J ends were trimmed by 8 bases and 4 bases, with 8 bases remaining between them. The CDR3, as DNA: TGTGCCAGCGGATGGTCCTATGGCTACACCTTC. It specifies CASGWSYGYTF.

This clonotype was observed a few times. The chain employs TRBV3-1 and TRBJ2-2, with 8 bases fitting TRBD2. This CDR3 is 15 amino acids long. With V trimmed by 4 bases and J by 4 bases, 5 bases remained unmatched. Germline V gene lookup returns CDR1 LGHDT and CDR2 YNNKEL (reference sequence). For the CDR3, the DNA is TGTGCCAGCAGCCTTGGGACTAGGAGCACCGGGGAGCTGTTTTTT. Translated, it gives CASSLGTRSTGELFF.

The chain carries TRBV5-1 and TRBJ2-7; unclear D gene. The germline gives CDR1 SGHRS, CDR2 YFSETQ. This CDR3 is 14 amino acids long. Deletions cut 0 bases from V and 2 bases from J, with 9 bases between. In DNA form, the CDR3 reads TGCGCCAGCAGCTTGGCAAGCGACGCCTACGAGCAGTACTTC. Protein: CASSLASDAYEQYF.